Following are 21 T cell receptor beta chains from one sample sequenced in a study of cytomegalovirus exposure and HLA in healthy donors. Sequencing was performed with immunoSEQ multiplex PCR; in TCRdb, only in-frame clones are kept and a portion is missing. The sample has 45,000 to 55,000 clones, 88% seen once. Sequences were obtained from PBMCs. All receptors derive from a woman between 25 and 40 years old in good health and CMV-seronegative.

The V and J genes are TRBV6-5 and TRBJ2-7; TRBD1 aligns across 8 bases. V lost 6 bases and J lost 2; bases outside the gene matches: 9. Germline V CDR1 and CDR2: MNHEY, SVGAGI. The CDR3 runs 15 residues. The CDR3 sequence: CASSPGTGLTYEQYF. As DNA, the CDR3 is TGTGCCAGCAGCCCCGGGACAGGACTTACCTACGAGCAGTACTTC.

This sequence joins TRBV28 and TRBJ1-1; 8 bases fit TRBD1. Germline V CDR1 and CDR2: MDHEN, SYDVKM. This CDR3 has 16 amino acids. J gave up 3 bases and V 4 bases, and 10 bases lay outside the gene matches. The CDR3 DNA reads TGTGCCAGCAGTTCACCAGGGGGCGCGAGGTACACTGAAGCTTTCTTT. Protein: CASSSPGGARYTEAFF.

The rearrangement joins TRBV4-2 to TRBJ2-5, with D possibly matching TRBD1 (5 bases). The V end was cut by 0 bases, the J end by 9 bases, with 8 bases between. This CDR3 has 12 residues. Germline-derived CDR1 and CDR2 are LGHNA and YNFKEQ. The DNA for the CDR3 is TGTGCCAGCAGCCAAGAGTGGGGCGCCCAGTACTTC. Translated: CASSQEWGAQYF.

The chain joins TRBV25-1 to TRBJ1-5, with D perhaps matching TRBD1 (6 bases). There are 16 residues in the CDR3. Germline V gene lookup returns CDR1 MGHDK and CDR2 SYGVNS. The V gene lost 3 bases and the J gene lost 3 bases, with 15 bases spanning the gap. The CDR3 reads CASSEDNTGFNQPQHF. The CDR3 DNA reads as TGTGCCAGCAGTGAGGACAACACAGGGTTCAATCAGCCCCAGCATTTT.

The genes are TRBV7-2 and TRBJ2-3; tentatively, D is TRBD2 (6 bases). CDR1 and CDR2 from the germline V gene are SGHTA and FQGNSA. The CDR3 totals 15 residues. V was cut by 5 bases and J by 2 bases, with 14 bases left in between. CDR3 bases: TGTGCCAGCAGCACGCCGGGACTGTACACAGATACGCAGTATTTT. It codes for CASSTPGLYTDTQYF.

CDR3 in amino acids: CASSESGRTGVNQPQHF. The DNA for the CDR3 is TGTGCCAGCAGTGAATCCGGTAGGACAGGGGTCAATCAGCCCCAGCATTTT. The chain couples TRBV6-1 to TRBJ1-5, with 9 bases lining up with TRBD1. Germline V gives CDR1 MNHNS, CDR2 SASEGT. V lost 2 bases, J lost 3 bases, and 8 bases stayed unmatched. CDR3 size: 17 residues.

This rearrangement joins TRBV28 to TRBJ2-7, with D tentatively TRBD2 (6 bases). CDR1 is MDHEN, CDR2 SYDVKM, per germline. The CDR3 consists of 18 residues. V lost 5 bases and J lost 2, with 25 bases in between. The CDR3 DNA follows: TGTGCCAGCAGTGGAGCGGGCCTTAGAGGGAGACCCACCTACGAGCAGTACTTC. This sequence encodes CASSGAGLRGRPTYEQYF. The whole variable domain, remainder taken from reference TRBV28 and TRBJ2-7, is DVKVTQSSRYLVKRTGEKVFLECVQDMDHENMFWYRQDPGLGLRLIYFSYDVKMKEKGDIPEGYSVSREKKERFSLILESASTNQTSMYLCASSGAGLRGRPTYEQYFGPGTRLTVT.

The J gene is TRBJ1-4, the V gene TRBV2; TRBD1 might be the D (6 bases). Germline lookup yields CDR1 SNHLY and CDR2 FYNNEI. V was pared by 6 bases and J by 5 bases, with 13 bases between. The CDR3 is made up of 14 amino acids. This CDR3 reads CASSRWTENEKLFF. In DNA, the CDR3 is TGTGCCAGCAGCCGATGGACAGAGAATGAAAAACTGTTTTTT. The full variable domain, completed using reference TRBV2 and TRBJ1-4, is EPEVTQTPSHQVTQMGQEVILRCVPISNHLYFYWYRQILGQKVEFLVSFYNNEISEKSEIFDDQFSVERPDGSNFTLKIRSTKLEDSAMYFCASSRWTENEKLFFGSGTQLSVL.

This clone was observed once. V and J are TRBV11-2 and TRBJ1-5; possible D gene TRBD1, 5 bases. This CDR3 region has 15 residues. Between the trimmed V and J ends, which lost 5 bases and 3 bases, there was a span of 14 bases. Germline V gene lookup returns CDR1 SGHAT and CDR2 FQNNGV. CDR3 DNA sequence: TGTGCCAGCAGCCTACCTCCAGGGTTCAATCAGCCCCAGCATTTT. As protein: CASSLPPGFNQPQHF.

The chain combines TRBV2 with TRBJ2-7; TRBD2 aligns across 7 bases. V shed 2 bases, J shed 4 bases, and the junction held 8 bases outside the gene matches. The CDR3 is 15 residues long. Germline CDR1 SNHLY, CDR2 FYNNEI. CDR3 in DNA: TGTGCCAGCAGTGAATTCGGCCTAGCGGAATACGAGCAGTACTTC. This gives the protein CASSEFGLAEYEQYF.

The rearrangement uses TRBV2 and TRBJ1-1; D unclear. Trimming took off 6 bases at V and 5 bases at J, with 10 bases between the two ends. The CDR3 is 12 residues long. In germline, CDR1 is SNHLY, CDR2 FYNNEI. CDR3 protein: CASRREITEAFF. CDR3 sequence (DNA): TGTGCCAGCAGGAGGGAGATAACTGAAGCTTTCTTT.

The chain couples TRBV6-1 to TRBJ2-5, with D perhaps matching TRBD2 (5 bases). Germline V lookup: CDR1 MNHNS, CDR2 SASEGT. Trimming cost V 7 bases and J 2 bases, with 17 bases left between them. The CDR3 sequence is 15 residues long. CDR3 in amino acids: CASTEGGPGQETQYF. The CDR3 nucleotides read TGTGCCAGCACCGAAGGCGGGCCGGGGCAAGAGACCCAGTACTTC.

This clone has a handful of counts. J is TRBJ2-3 and V is TRBV7-9; possible D gene TRBD2, 5 bases. The CDR3 covers 19 residues. CDR1 and CDR2 (germline): SEHNR, FQNEAQ (reference sequence). Trimming took 10 bases from V and 3 from J, leaving 32 bases between them. CDR3 in DNA: TGTGCCACCTCTCCCGAATGGAGCGGAGATAGGTATAGGACAGATACGCAGTATTTT. Its protein is CATSPEWSGDRYRTDTQYF.

This sequence joins TRBV4-1 and TRBJ1-1, with no clear D. Germline CDR1 is MGHRA and CDR2 is YSYEKL. V was shortened by 4 bases and J by 4 bases, with 16 bases between the two germline ends. CDR3 size: 15 residues. The CDR3 loop reads CASSRGLGLGTEAFF. DNA for the CDR3: TGCGCCAGCAGCCGCGGCCTCGGATTAGGCACTGAAGCTTTCTTT.

The chain carries TRBV6-1 and TRBJ2-5; weak D call: TRBD2 (6 bases). CDR3 length equals 14 residues. V lost 4 bases to trimming and J lost 1 base, with 10 bases between them. Germline CDR1 is MNHNS and CDR2 is SASEGT. CDR3 loop: CASSAREPQETQYF. CDR3 DNA sequence: TGTGCCAGCAGTGCCCGGGAGCCCCAAGAGACCCAGTACTTC.

The rearrangement uses TRBV27 and TRBJ2-3; TRBD2 matches at 7 bases. The CDR3 has 16 residues. The germline V gene has CDR1 MNHEY and CDR2 SMNVEV (reference sequence). With V trimmed by 6 bases and J by 1 base, 10 bases remained unmatched. CDR3 nucleotides: TGTGCCAGCAGCTATCGGACTAGGGAAGGCACAGATACGCAGTATTTT. Amino acid sequence: CASSYRTREGTDTQYF.

The gene calls are TRBV20-1 and TRBJ1-1; the match to TRBD1 covers 7 bases. The length of the CDR3 is 11 residues. Germline V gene sequence: CDR1 DFQATT, CDR2 SNEGSKA (reference sequence). The V and J ends lost 5 bases and 8 bases, in that order; junction bases with no gene match: 5. The CDR3 here is CSADGDREAFF. CDR3 in DNA: TGCAGTGCTGATGGGGACAGAGAAGCTTTCTTT.

The chain joins TRBV10-3 to TRBJ1-1; D possibly corresponds to TRBD1 (5 bases). The V end was cut by 11 bases, the J end by 5 bases, with 18 bases between. The CDR3 extends over 13 amino acids. Germline CDR1 is ENHRY and CDR2 is SYGVKD. The CDR3 DNA reads TGTGCCTCCGGGGGTAGGGCTGAGACTGAAGCTTTCTTT. Translating gives CASGGRAETEAFF.

In its sample, this clone was seen once. The chain employs TRBV2 and TRBJ2-1; D is possibly TRBD1 (6 bases). The CDR3 runs to 13 residues. V gave up 6 bases and J gave up 8 bases, with 14 bases separating them. CDR1 SNHLY and CDR2 FYNNEI come from the germline V gene. CDR3 DNA: TGTGCCAGCAGCTCAGAGGGGGTGGATGAGCAGTTCTTC. This sequence encodes CASSSEGVDEQFF.

This chain joins TRBV4-1 and TRBJ1-1, with a possible D match to TRBD1 (5 bases). CDR3 size: 16 residues. The V gene's germline CDR1 is MGHRA and CDR2 YSYEKL. Trimming took 9 bases from V and 1 from J, leaving 21 bases between them. CDR3 sequence reads: CARITYRFWKNTEAFF. CDR3 DNA sequence: TGCGCCAGGATCACATACAGGTTTTGGAAGAACACTGAAGCTTTCTTT.

The CDR3 loop reads CASSQGLAGGWDNEQFF. The CDR3 DNA reads as TGTGCCAGCAGCCAAGGTCTAGCGGGAGGTTGGGACAATGAGCAGTTCTTC. The chain has TRBV14 and TRBJ2-1; TRBD2 matches 11 bases. V was clipped by 1 base and J by 5 bases; unmatched bases: 7. CDR1 and CDR2 from the germline V gene are SGHDN and FVKESK. The CDR3 has 17 residues. The whole variable domain, filled in from reference TRBV14 and TRBJ2-1, reads EAGVTQFPSHSVIEKGQTVTLRCDPISGHDNLYWYRRVMGKEIKFLLHFVKESKQDESGMPNNRFLAERTGGTYSTLKVQPAELEDSGVYFCASSQGLAGGWDNEQFFGPGTRLTVL.